The T cell receptor (beta chain) described here comes from a study of T cell repertoires in cytomegalovirus infection. Study context: Use of recently identified HLA-C-restricted and well-studied HLA-B-restricted CMV epitopes was part of the study. Public TCR beta signatures indicated both CMV infection and matching HLA type.

Germline V gene data show CDR1 as MNHEY and CDR2 as SMNVEV (reference sequence). V was pared by 1 base and J by 4 bases, with 31 bases between. CDR3 length equals 21 residues. Remarks on this clonotype: The antigen is undetermined.

TCRdb called the reads again in MiXCR, with one record for every CDR3 protein. The data contain 570,000 or so distinct CDR3 sequences, roughly 42% of them singletons. The source was cultured PBMCs, collected from culture after CMV antigen stimulation. This receptor was identified in a human donor in good health (CMV status not recorded). Some clones in this sample may be carry-over from other donors' samples. This chain uses TRBV27 with TRBJ1-1; the D gene is possibly TRBD1 (6 bases). As DNA, the CDR3 is TGTGCCAGCAGTTTATACTCCATCGATCACAGGGTAAGGGGCCGCGCCACTGAAGCTTTCTTT. This translates into CASSLYSIDHRVRGRATEAFF.